A selection of T cell receptor beta chains follows, all from one sample in a study of blood T cell repertoires in COVID-19. Here immunoSEQ multiplex PCR was the method, and the copy in TCRdb shows in-frame clones only, minus some. This sample has around 150,000 clones; around four fifths occur once, and the top ten carry roughly 3.4%. Sequencing used PBMCs or T cells enriched from blood (not recorded which). All receptors come from a woman aged 45-59 years with acute COVID-19. Both conserved end residues are part of each CDR3. Each record gives: D gene, V gene, J gene, clone size, CDR3 protein, CDR3 DNA. The D gene is left open where the match is weak. Part of the rows lack a size; the others show once, few, many or a class for expanded clones.

TRBD1,TRBV19,TRBJ1-1,.,CASSPSTGYIGDTEAFF,TGTGCCAGTAGTCCCTCGACAGGGTATATCGGGGACACTGAAGCTTTCTTT
.,TRBV30,TRBJ2-5,.,CAWSDGGSETQYF,TGTGCCTGGAGTGATGGGGGGTCGGAGACCCAGTACTTC
TRBD2,TRBV3-1/TRBV3-2,TRBJ2-5,.,CASSQTSGETQYF,TGTGCCAGCAGCCAGACTAGCGGAGAGACCCAGTACTTC
TRBD2,TRBV19,TRBJ2-1,few,CASSGGTSGGYGEQFF,TGTGCCAGTAGTGGGGGGACTAGCGGGGGTTACGGTGAGCAGTTCTTC
.,TRBV7-2,TRBJ1-3,few,CASSLVRDSGNTIYF,TGTGCCAGCAGCTTGGTCCGGGACTCTGGAAACACCATATATTTT
.,TRBV19,TRBJ1-3,.,CASSIRIRDTWISGNTIYF,TGTGCCAGTAGTATCAGGATCCGGGACACTTGGATCTCTGGAAACACCATATATTTT
.,TRBV7-3,TRBJ2-5,few,CASSLTFEETQYF,TGTGCCAGCAGCTTAACGTTCGAGGAGACCCAGTACTTC
.,TRBV5-1,TRBJ2-5,.,CASSLGGGRETQYF,TGCGCCAGCAGCTTGGGAGGAGGGCGGGAGACCCAGTACTTC
TRBD1,TRBV28,TRBJ1-6,.,CASSSDGTGGMSPLHF,TGTGCCAGCAGTTCGGACGGGACAGGGGGTATGTCACCCCTCCACTTT
TRBD1,TRBV5-8,TRBJ2-4,few,CASSAGQGSTKNIQYF,TGTGCCAGCAGCGCCGGACAGGGTAGCACCAAAAACATTCAGTACTTC
.,TRBV7-7,TRBJ2-3,.,CASSLGGDVWGQATDTQYF,TGTGCTAGCAGCTTAGGGGGGGACGTGTGGGGCCAGGCCACAGATACGCAGTATTTT
.,TRBV12-3/TRBV12-4,TRBJ1-1,many,CASSFHGIEAFF,TGTGCCAGCAGTTTTCACGGGATTGAAGCTTTCTTT
TRBD1,TRBV4-1,TRBJ1-2,.,CASSREPGQGGYGYTF,TGCGCCAGCAGCCGAGAACCGGGACAGGGAGGCTATGGCTACACCTTC
.,TRBV11-2,TRBJ1-1,.,CASRQTGSRNTEAFF,TGTGCCAGCAGACAGACGGGGTCACGCAACACTGAAGCTTTCTTT
TRBD1,TRBV12-3/TRBV12-4,TRBJ1-2,few,CASTTGERGYTF,TGTGCCAGCACCACAGGGGAGAGAGGCTACACCTTC
.,TRBV7-2,TRBJ2-1,.,CASSLRHPGDEQFF,TGTGCCAGCAGCTTAAGACACCCCGGGGATGAGCAGTTCTTC
TRBD2,TRBV19,TRBJ2-7,.,CASSIGTSGSFVTYEQYF,TGTGCCAGTAGTATAGGGACTAGCGGGAGCTTTGTCACCTACGAGCAGTACTTC